These 28 T cell receptor beta chains share one sample of origin, sequenced in a study of shared clonotypes between healthy human individuals. TCRdb's copy holds only in-frame clones and misses some; the assay was immunoSEQ multiplex PCR. The sample consists of 1.6 million or so clones, around 98.5% of them appearing once. Source material: naive CD4+ T cells sorted from blood. Noted subset: CD45RA+ positively selected. Every receptor here comes from a man aged 30-40 years in good health.

This chain links TRBV5-4 with TRBJ2-7; D is undetermined. Germline-derived CDR1 and CDR2 are SGHNT and YYREEE (reference sequence). V lost 4 bases and J 5 bases, leaving 19 bases between the germline ends. The CDR3 has 15 residues. CDR3 residues: CASSQDAGVRDEQYF. The CDR3 DNA follows: TGTGCCAGCAGCCAAGACGCTGGGGTGAGAGACGAGCAGTACTTC.

This clone is a singleton in its sample. The rearrangement uses TRBV18 and TRBJ2-1; D could derive from TRBD1 or TRBD2 (7 bases each). Germline CDR1 is KGHSH and CDR2 is LQKENI. The V and J ends lost 6 bases and 2 bases respectively, with 14 bases between them. This CDR3 region has 15 residues. CDR3 sequence reads: CASSSGGGTYNEQFF. The CDR3 DNA sequence: TGTGCCAGCTCGTCAGGGGGGGGGACCTACAATGAGCAGTTCTTC. Together with reference TRBV18 and TRBJ2-1, the CDR3 gives the full variable domain: NAGVMQNPRHLVRRRGQEARLRCSPMKGHSHVYWYRQLPEEGLKFMVYLQKENIIDESGMPKERFSAEFPKEGPSILRIQQVVRGDSAAYFCASSSGGGTYNEQFFGPGTRLTVL.

The chain uses TRBV10-3 and TRBJ2-7; D is possibly TRBD1 (6 bases). The CDR3 runs to 14 residues. The ends were cut back, 7 bases at V and 6 bases at J, with 19 bases in the middle. CDR1 ENHRY and CDR2 SYGVKD come from the germline V gene. CDR3 protein: CAINPTGPSGEQYF. The CDR3 nucleotides read TGTGCCATCAATCCGACAGGCCCCTCCGGCGAGCAGTACTTC.

The CDR3 sequence: CASRTTGADYEQYF. The CDR3 nucleotides read TGTGCCAGCAGAACGACAGGGGCGGACTACGAGCAGTACTTC. The genes are TRBV11-2 and TRBJ2-7; 8 bases align to TRBD1. From germline, CDR1 is SGHAT and CDR2 FQNNGV. CDR3 length equals 14 residues. Trimming took 6 bases from V and 3 from J; bases not matched to a gene: 7.

The rearrangement uses TRBV7-2 and TRBJ2-7; D gene unclear. Trimming left V 1 base short and J 3 bases short, with 10 bases between. The CDR3 is made up of 14 amino acids. The V gene's germline CDR1 is SGHTA and CDR2 FQGNSA. In DNA, the CDR3 is TGTGCCAGCAGCTTAGTTGCCGCTGACTACGAGCAGTACTTC. This sequence encodes CASSLVAADYEQYF. Variable domain in full (rest from reference TRBV7-2 and TRBJ2-7): GAGVSQSPSNKVTEKGKDVELRCDPISGHTALYWYRQSLGQGLEFLIYFQGNSAPDKSGLPSDRFSAERTGGSVSTLTIQRTQQEDSAVYLCASSLVAADYEQYFGPGTRLTVT.

The chain employs TRBV2 and TRBJ2-3, with 8 bases matching TRBD2. This CDR3 is 16 amino acids long. V shed 3 bases, J shed 6 bases, and the junction held 11 bases outside the gene matches. The germline CDR1 and CDR2 sequences are SNHLY and FYNNEI. CDR3 amino acids: CASSDRLAGTGDTQYF. The CDR3 DNA sequence: TGTGCCAGCAGTGATCGATTAGCGGGAACTGGCGATACGCAGTATTTT.

CDR3 sequence: CASSTPLRGSYEQYF. The CDR3, as DNA: TGTGCCAGCAGTACACCGCTTAGGGGGAGCTACGAGCAGTACTTC. This chain joins TRBV27 and TRBJ2-7; D perhaps matches TRBD1 (6 bases). CDR1 is MNHEY, CDR2 SMNVEV, per germline (reference sequence). With 5 bases removed from V and 3 bases from J, the gap between germline ends came to 17 bases. The CDR3 spans 15 residues.

The V and J genes are TRBV27 and TRBJ2-3; TRBD2 matches 12 bases. V lost 3 bases and J lost 5; bases outside the gene matches: 15. Per the germline V gene, CDR1 is MNHEY and CDR2 is SMNVEV (reference sequence). This CDR3 is 19 amino acids long. CDR3: CASSLRTPATSGRRDTQYF. CDR3 bases: TGTGCCAGCAGTTTGAGGACCCCGGCGACTAGCGGGAGACGAGATACGCAGTATTTT.

The CDR3 region is CASSPSPPGVREQFF. The CDR3 region has the DNA TGTGCCAGCAGCCCTAGCCCCCCGGGTGTAAGGGAGCAGTTCTTC. The chain is built from TRBV9 and TRBJ2-1, with a tentative D call TRBD2 (5 bases). From germline, CDR1 is SGDLS and CDR2 YYNGEE. The CDR3 covers 15 residues. V was shortened by 4 bases and J by 10 bases, with 21 bases between the two germline ends.

The rearrangement links TRBV5-1 to TRBJ1-1; 7 bases match TRBD1. Trimming cost V 2 bases and J 0 bases; bases outside gene matches: 16. The V gene's germline CDR1 is SGHRS and CDR2 YFSETQ. CDR3 size: 19 residues. The CDR3 sequence is CASSLYGQALRGMNTEAFF. The CDR3 coding sequence is TGCGCCAGCAGCTTATACGGACAGGCCTTAAGGGGCATGAACACTGAAGCTTTCTTT.

The V gene is TRBV11-2, the J gene TRBJ2-7; D uncertain. The length of the CDR3 is 17 residues. The germline V gene encodes CDR1 SGHAT and CDR2 FQNNGV. Between the trimmed V and J ends, which lost 0 bases and 3 bases, there was a span of 18 bases. The CDR3 DNA follows: TGTGCCAGCAGCTTAGACCCGGTTTCTCCGGGCCTCTACGAGCAGTACTTC. It is translated as CASSLDPVSPGLYEQYF.

The chain uses TRBV6-6 and TRBJ2-5, with no clear D. From germline, CDR1 is MNHNY and CDR2 SVGAGI (reference sequence). The CDR3 loop spans 12 amino acids. Trimming stripped 6 bases from V and 4 bases from J, with 9 bases between. The CDR3 sequence is CASSKPGETQYF. CDR3 nucleotides: TGTGCCAGCAGCAAACCGGGAGAGACCCAGTACTTC.

This chain connects TRBV5-8 to TRBJ2-3; D gene unclear. Germline lookup yields CDR1 SGHTS and CDR2 YDEGEE. This CDR3 region has 13 residues. The V gene lost 0 bases and the J gene lost 6 bases, with 8 bases spanning the gap. The CDR3 is CASSLGARDTQYF. The CDR3 nucleotides are TGTGCCAGCAGCTTGGGGGCTCGGGATACGCAGTATTTT.

V and J are TRBV18 and TRBJ1-3; 7 bases fit TRBD1. The CDR3 has 15 residues. J was trimmed by 8 bases and V by 1 base; bases with no gene match: 8. The germline gives CDR1 KGHSH, CDR2 LQKENI. DNA of the CDR3: TGTGCCAGCTCACCACTTGAAGGGGGCGCATACACCATATATTTT. Translated: CASSPLEGGAYTIYF.

The genes are TRBV7-2 and TRBJ2-3, with unresolved D. CDR3 length: 15 amino acids. Trimming took 2 bases from V and 1 from J, leaving 10 bases between them. Germline V gene sequence: CDR1 SGHTA, CDR2 FQGNSA. CDR3 region: CASSLKTFGTDTQYF. CDR3 DNA sequence: TGTGCCAGCAGCTTAAAGACTTTTGGCACAGATACGCAGTATTTT. The variable domain in full, with the rest retrieved from reference TRBV7-2 and TRBJ2-3, is GAGVSQSPSNKVTEKGKDVELRCDPISGHTALYWYRQSLGQGLEFLIYFQGNSAPDKSGLPSDRFSAERTGGSVSTLTIQRTQQEDSAVYLCASSLKTFGTDTQYFGPGTRLTVL.

V and J are TRBV18 and TRBJ2-7, with 9 bases fitting TRBD2. The CDR3 totals 16 residues. V lost 3 bases and J lost 0; bases outside the gene matches: 6. Germline V CDR1 and CDR2: KGHSH, LQKENI. The CDR3 DNA follows: TGTGCCAGCTCACCGCTAGCGGGAACTGCCTCCTACGAGCAGTACTTC. This codes for CASSPLAGTASYEQYF.

Note on this clone: This sample also contains other DNA sequences that code for the same CDR3. The rearrangement uses TRBV5-1 and TRBJ2-3; D uncertain. Germline assignment: CDR1 SGHRS and CDR2 YFSETQ. V was trimmed by 0 bases and J by 0 bases, leaving 8 bases between them. The length of the CDR3 is 15 residues. The CDR3 DNA reads as TGCGCCAGCAGCTTGGGTGGCGTAAGCACAGATACGCAGTATTTT. It encodes CASSLGGVSTDTQYF.

To note about this clone: Additional DNA sequences in this sample encode the identical CDR3. This chain uses TRBV5-1 with TRBJ2-7; no reliable D call. V dropped 0 bases and J dropped 3 bases, with 7 bases sitting between them. In germline, CDR1 is SGHRS, CDR2 YFSETQ. The CDR3 contains 13 residues. CDR3 residues: CASSLVSSYEQYF. The DNA for the CDR3 is TGCGCCAGCAGCTTGGTTTCCAGCTACGAGCAGTACTTC.

The CDR3 sequence: CASGNRGPSTDTQYF. CDR3 DNA sequence: TGTGCCAGTGGGAATAGGGGGCCTAGCACAGATACGCAGTATTTT. The rearrangement uses TRBV19 and TRBJ2-3; 7 bases line up with TRBD1. Losses at the gene ends were 8 bases for V and 0 bases for J; bases not matched to a gene: 8. CDR3 length equals 15 residues. Germline CDR1 is LNHDA and CDR2 is SQIVND (reference sequence).

The chain recombines TRBV18 with TRBJ2-4; D remains ambiguous. Per the germline V gene, CDR1 is KGHSH and CDR2 is LQKENI. Trimming took off 8 bases at V and 8 bases at J, with 19 bases between the two ends. The CDR3 consists of 14 residues. CDR3 DNA: TGTGCCAGCCTCCTGGAGCCCCCCTCTTACATTCAGTACTTC. Amino acids: CASLLEPPSYIQYF. The full variable domain, rest sourced from reference TRBV18 and TRBJ2-4, is NAGVMQNPRHLVRRRGQEARLRCSPMKGHSHVYWYRQLPEEGLKFMVYLQKENIIDESGMPKERFSAEFPKEGPSILRIQQVVRGDSAAYFCASLLEPPSYIQYFGAGTRLSVL.

The chain carries TRBV9 and TRBJ2-5; a weak D match, TRBD2 (6 bases). Deletions cut 2 bases from V and 5 bases from J, with 13 bases between. The germline CDR1 and CDR2 sequences are SGDLS and YYNGEE. The CDR3 consists of 14 residues. DNA for the CDR3: TGTGCCAGCAGCGTTCGGGGTGCGGGGGAGACCCAGTACTTC. It specifies CASSVRGAGETQYF. The variable domain in full, with the rest retrieved from reference TRBV9 and TRBJ2-5, is DSGVTQTPKHLITATGQRVTLRCSPRSGDLSVYWYQQSLDQGLQFLIQYYNGEERAKGNILERFSAQQFPDLHSELNLSSLELGDSALYFCASSVRGAGETQYFGPGTRLLVL.

This chain joins TRBV5-1 and TRBJ2-7; D is perhaps TRBD1 (6 bases). CDR1 is SGHRS and CDR2 is YFSETQ in the germline V gene. The CDR3 loop spans 15 amino acids. Trimming pared 4 bases from V and 2 bases from J, leaving 16 bases between. The CDR3 DNA is TGCGCCAGCAGCGTGGGGGCCTTTCGCACCTACGAGCAGTACTTC. This translates into CASSVGAFRTYEQYF.

In its sample, this clone was seen once. The CDR3 protein is CASNPGRTPGNEQFF. The DNA of the CDR3 is TGTGCCAGCAACCCGGGGAGGACGCCAGGGAATGAGCAGTTCTTC. J is TRBJ2-1 and V is TRBV27; TRBD2 is a possible D gene (6 bases). The germline CDR1 and CDR2 sequences are MNHEY and SMNVEV (reference sequence). This CDR3 has 15 residues. V dropped 7 bases and J dropped 7 bases, with 20 bases sitting between them.

J is TRBJ1-5 and V is TRBV7-3; D not resolved. Germline-derived CDR1 and CDR2 are SGHTA and FQGTGA. Trimming pared 2 bases from V and 3 bases from J, leaving 8 bases between. CDR3 length: 14 residues. The CDR3 coding sequence is TGTGCCAGCAGCTTATTGGGGTCCAATCAGCCCCAGCATTTT. Its protein is CASSLLGSNQPQHF. Full variable domain (rest looked up from reference TRBV7-3 and TRBJ1-5): GAGVSQTPSNKVTEKGKYVELRCDPISGHTALYWYRQSLGQGPEFLIYFQGTGAADDSGLPNDRFFAVRPEGSVSTLKIQRTERGDSAVYLCASSLLGSNQPQHFGDGTRLSIL.

Comments on this clone: The same CDR3 arises from other DNA sequences in this sample as well. The chain links TRBV19 to TRBJ2-7, with D possibly TRBD1 on 5 matching bases. The CDR3 extends over 12 amino acids. The V end was cut by 2 bases, the J end by 7 bases, with 9 bases between. Germline V gives CDR1 LNHDA, CDR2 SQIVND (reference sequence). The CDR3 here is CASSISRGEQYF. Written as DNA, the CDR3 is TGTGCCAGTAGTATAAGTAGGGGAGAGCAGTACTTC.

The CDR3 DNA sequence: TGTGCCAGCAGTTTGACAAGGTCGAACACTGAAGCTTTCTTT. Translated, it gives CASSLTRSNTEAFF. The V and J genes are TRBV2 and TRBJ1-1; D not resolved. Germline CDR1 reads SNHLY; CDR2 reads FYNNEI. V dropped 5 bases and J dropped 1 base, with 11 bases sitting between them. The CDR3 is 14 amino acids.

The rearrangement joins TRBV27 to TRBJ2-3, with D hard to call. CDR3 length equals 14 residues. Germline V lookup: CDR1 MNHEY, CDR2 SMNVEV (reference sequence). Trimming left V 3 bases short and J 2 bases short, with 9 bases between. CDR3 in amino acids: CASSLKSPTDTQYF. The DNA of the CDR3 is TGTGCCAGCAGTTTGAAGAGCCCCACAGATACGCAGTATTTT.

The CDR3 DNA reads TGTGCCAGCTCACCACGAACTAGCGCCAATTCCTACGAGCAGTACTTC. Protein: CASSPRTSANSYEQYF. The chain employs TRBV18 and TRBJ2-7; TRBD2 agrees at 7 bases. This CDR3 is built from 16 residues. Germline V lookup: CDR1 KGHSH, CDR2 LQKENI. Losses at the gene ends were 1 base for V and 1 base for J; bases not matched to a gene: 7.